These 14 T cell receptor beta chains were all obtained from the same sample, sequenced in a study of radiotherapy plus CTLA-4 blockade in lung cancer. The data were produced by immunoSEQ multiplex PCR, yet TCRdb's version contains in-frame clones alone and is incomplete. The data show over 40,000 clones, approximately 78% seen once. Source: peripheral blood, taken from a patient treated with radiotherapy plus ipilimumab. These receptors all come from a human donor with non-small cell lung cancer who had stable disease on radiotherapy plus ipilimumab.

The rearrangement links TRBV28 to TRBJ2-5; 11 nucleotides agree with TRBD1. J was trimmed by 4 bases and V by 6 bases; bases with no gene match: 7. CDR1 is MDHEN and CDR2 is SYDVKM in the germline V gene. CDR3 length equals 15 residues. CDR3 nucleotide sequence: TGTGCCAGCAGGCTTCCGGGACAGGGGGGAGAGACCCAGTACTTC. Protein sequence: CASRLPGQGGETQYF.

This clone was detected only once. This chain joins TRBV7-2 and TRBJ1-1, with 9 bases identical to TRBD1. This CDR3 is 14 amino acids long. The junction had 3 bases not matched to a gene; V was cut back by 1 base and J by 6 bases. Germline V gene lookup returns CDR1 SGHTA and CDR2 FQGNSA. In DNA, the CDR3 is TGTGCCAGCAGCTTAGACAGGGGGCTGGCTGAAGCTTTCTTT. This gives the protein CASSLDRGLAEAFF.

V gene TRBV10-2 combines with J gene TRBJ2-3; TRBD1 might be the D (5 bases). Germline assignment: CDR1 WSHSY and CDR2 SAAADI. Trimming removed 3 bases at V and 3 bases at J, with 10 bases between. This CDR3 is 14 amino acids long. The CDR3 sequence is CASSDRRDTDTQYF. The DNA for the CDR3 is TGCGCCAGCAGTGACCGCAGGGATACAGATACGCAGTATTTT.

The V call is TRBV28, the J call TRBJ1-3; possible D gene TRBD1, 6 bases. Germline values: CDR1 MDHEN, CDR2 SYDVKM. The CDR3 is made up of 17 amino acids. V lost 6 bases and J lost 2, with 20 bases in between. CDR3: CASRSRLSGGTGNTIYF. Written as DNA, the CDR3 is TGTGCCAGCAGGTCCCGCCTCTCGGGGGGCACTGGAAACACCATATATTTT.

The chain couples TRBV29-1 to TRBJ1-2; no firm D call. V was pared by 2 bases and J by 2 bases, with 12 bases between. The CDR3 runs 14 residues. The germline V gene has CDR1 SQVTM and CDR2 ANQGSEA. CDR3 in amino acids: CSVENLGANYGYTF. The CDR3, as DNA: TGCAGCGTTGAAAATTTGGGCGCGAACTATGGCTACACCTTC.

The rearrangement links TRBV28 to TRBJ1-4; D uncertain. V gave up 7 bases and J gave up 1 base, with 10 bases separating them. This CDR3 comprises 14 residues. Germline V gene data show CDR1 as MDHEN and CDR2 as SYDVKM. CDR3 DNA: TGTGCCAGCATGTTCGAGGGAACTAATGAAAAACTGTTTTTT. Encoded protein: CASMFEGTNEKLFF.

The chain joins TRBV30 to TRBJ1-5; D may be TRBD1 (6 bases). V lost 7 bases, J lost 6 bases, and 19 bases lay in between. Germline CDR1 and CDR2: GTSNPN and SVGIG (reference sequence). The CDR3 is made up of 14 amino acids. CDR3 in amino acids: CAYATGNSGQPQHF. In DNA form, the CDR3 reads TGTGCCTACGCCACAGGGAATTCCGGTCAGCCCCAGCATTTT.

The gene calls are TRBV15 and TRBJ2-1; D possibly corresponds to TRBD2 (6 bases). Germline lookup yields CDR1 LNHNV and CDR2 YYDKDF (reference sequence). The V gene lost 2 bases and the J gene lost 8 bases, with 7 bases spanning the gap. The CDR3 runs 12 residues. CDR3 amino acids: CATSRWGDEQFF. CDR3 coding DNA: TGTGCCACCAGCAGATGGGGGGATGAGCAGTTCTTC.

For the CDR3, the DNA is TGTGCCAGCAGTCCGCAGGACAGGCCCTACGAGCAGTACTTC. This encodes CASSPQDRPYEQYF. This chain connects TRBV28 to TRBJ2-7; TRBD1 matches at 7 bases. Per the germline V gene, CDR1 is MDHEN and CDR2 is SYDVKM. The CDR3 runs to 14 residues. The V segment lost 5 bases and the J segment 2 bases; nucleotides outside the gene matches: 6.

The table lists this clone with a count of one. CDR3 region: CASSASGRKDYEQYF. DNA for the CDR3: TGTGCCAGCAGCGCATCGGGAAGGAAAGATTACGAGCAGTACTTC. The chain employs TRBV5-4 and TRBJ2-7, with D maybe TRBD2 (5 bases). The germline V gene has CDR1 SGHNT and CDR2 YYREEE (reference sequence). Deletions cut 4 bases from V and 4 bases from J, with 18 bases between. There are 15 residues in the CDR3. Complete variable domain (other parts from reference TRBV5-4 and TRBJ2-7): ETGVTQSPTHLIKTRGQQVTLRCSSQSGHNTVSWYQQALGQGPQFIFQYYREEENGRGNFPPRFSGLQFPNYSSELNVNALELDDSALYLCASSASGRKDYEQYFGPGTRLTVT.

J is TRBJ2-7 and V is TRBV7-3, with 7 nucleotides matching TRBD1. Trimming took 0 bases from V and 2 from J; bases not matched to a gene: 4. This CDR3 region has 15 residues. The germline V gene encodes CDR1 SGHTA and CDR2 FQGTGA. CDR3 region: CASSLTGTATYEQYF. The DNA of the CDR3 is TGTGCCAGCAGCTTAACCGGGACAGCTACCTACGAGCAGTACTTC.

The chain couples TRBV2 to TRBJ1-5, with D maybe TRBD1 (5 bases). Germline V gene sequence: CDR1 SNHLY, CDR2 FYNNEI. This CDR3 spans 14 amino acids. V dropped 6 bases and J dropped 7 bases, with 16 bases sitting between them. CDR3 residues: CASRRQFPGQPQHF. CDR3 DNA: TGTGCCAGCAGGCGACAGTTCCCGGGCCAGCCCCAGCATTTT.

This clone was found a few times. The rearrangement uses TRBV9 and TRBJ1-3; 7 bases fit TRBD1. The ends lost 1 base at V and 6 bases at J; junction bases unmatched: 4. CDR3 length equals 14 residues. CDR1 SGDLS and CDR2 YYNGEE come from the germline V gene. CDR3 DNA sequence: TGTGCCAGCAGCGTAAGAGGGGGCGAAAACACCATATATTTT. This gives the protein CASSVRGGENTIYF.

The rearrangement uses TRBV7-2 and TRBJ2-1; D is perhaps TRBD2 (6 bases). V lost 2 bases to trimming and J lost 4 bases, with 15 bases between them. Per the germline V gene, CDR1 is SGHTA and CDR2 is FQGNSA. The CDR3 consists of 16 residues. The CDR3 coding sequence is TGTGCCAGCAGCTTATCTACGGGAGTAGGATACAATGAGCAGTTCTTC. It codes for CASSLSTGVGYNEQFF. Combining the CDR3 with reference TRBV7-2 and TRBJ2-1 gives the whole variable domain GAGVSQSPSNKVTEKGKDVELRCDPISGHTALYWYRQSLGQGLEFLIYFQGNSAPDKSGLPSDRFSAERTGGSVSTLTIQRTQQEDSAVYLCASSLSTGVGYNEQFFGPGTRLTVL.